The 22 T cell receptor beta chains listed next were all sequenced from one sample in a study of blood T cell repertoires in COVID-19. The assay was immunoSEQ multiplex PCR, and TCRdb's table has in-frame clones only and misses some. The table lists nearly 100,000 clones, around four fifths of them singletons, with roughly 10% in the top ten. The sequenced sample was peripheral blood. Receptors originate from a man between 65 and 85 years old with acute or convalescent COVID-19.

This clone was seen a single time. The chain links TRBV11-2 to TRBJ2-1; D might be TRBD2 (6 bases). The V end lost 5 bases, the J end lost 4 bases, and 18 bases lay between the germline ends. Germline V gene lookup returns CDR1 SGHAT and CDR2 FQNNGV. The CDR3 has 16 residues. In DNA, the CDR3 is TGTGCCAGCAGCCCCTCTCGAGGACTATCATACAATGAGCAGTTCTTC. Translating it yields CASSPSRGLSYNEQFF.

This clone has more than one count but fewer than ten. J is TRBJ2-7 and V is TRBV28; TRBD2 agrees at 7 bases. CDR1 and CDR2 from the germline V gene are MDHEN and SYDVKM. The CDR3 loop spans 13 amino acids. After removal of 2 bases from V and 6 bases from J, the junction contained 4 bases not matched to a gene. CDR3 protein: CASSLAGDLEQYF. The CDR3 DNA reads TGTGCCAGCAGTTTAGCGGGAGATCTCGAGCAGTACTTC.

V and J are TRBV11-3 and TRBJ2-1; D remains ambiguous. V was trimmed by 1 base and J by 4 bases, leaving 17 bases between them. This CDR3 contains 17 residues. The germline V gene has CDR1 SGHNT and CDR2 YENEEA. CDR3 sequence (DNA): TGTGCCAGCAGCTTAGGAAGCCGAGTGCTCTCTTACAATGAGCAGTTCTTC. Translating it yields CASSLGSRVLSYNEQFF.

The CDR3 nucleotides are TGTGCCAGCAGCCAAGGCCCTCCCTATAGCAATCAGCCCCAGCATTTT. The encoded protein is CASSQGPPYSNQPQHF. This chain connects TRBV3-1 (or the pseudogene TRBV3-2) to TRBJ1-5; D unclear. Per germline, CDR1 LGHDT and CDR2 YNNKEL (reference sequence). V was cut by 1 base and J by 0 bases, with 10 bases left in between. This CDR3 comprises 16 residues.

The V gene is TRBV4-1, the J gene TRBJ1-3, with 7 bases matching TRBD1. V lost 0 bases and J lost 5; bases outside the gene matches: 13. Germline loops: CDR1 MGHRA, CDR2 YSYEKL. The CDR3 covers 18 residues. The CDR3 spells CASSQDGFDRVLRNTIYF. CDR3 bases: TGCGCCAGCAGCCAAGACGGGTTTGACAGGGTGTTAAGAAACACCATATATTTT.

The genes are TRBV2 and TRBJ1-2; D ambiguous. From germline, CDR1 is SNHLY and CDR2 FYNNEI. Trimming cost V 3 bases and J 8 bases, with 7 bases left between them. The CDR3 contains 11 residues. As DNA, the CDR3 is TGTGCCAGCAGTGACGACGGGGGCTACACCTTC. Translating it yields CASSDDGGYTF.

Note on this clone: Other DNA sequences of this sample code for an identical CDR3. This chain links TRBV18 with TRBJ1-5; 7 nucleotides match TRBD1. The CDR3 has 13 amino acids. V gave up 3 bases and J gave up 5 bases; unmatched junction bases: 1. Germline loops: CDR1 KGHSH, CDR2 LQKENI. The CDR3 nucleotides are TGTGCCAGCTCACCTCAGGGGGATCAGCCCCAGCATTTT. Its translation: CASSPQGDQPQHF. The full variable domain, its missing parts supplied by reference TRBV18 and TRBJ1-5, is NAGVMQNPRHLVRRRGQEARLRCSPMKGHSHVYWYRQLPEEGLKFMVYLQKENIIDESGMPKERFSAEFPKEGPSILRIQQVVRGDSAAYFCASSPQGDQPQHFGDGTRLSIL.

This CDR3 is CASSRGRNTEAFF. The DNA of the CDR3 is TGTGCCAGCAGCCGCGGTAGGAACACTGAAGCTTTCTTT. V gene TRBV7-8 combines with J gene TRBJ1-1; D unclear. CDR3 length equals 13 residues. Germline loops: CDR1 SGHVS, CDR2 FQNEAQ. The germline V and J ends were trimmed by 5 bases and 1 base, with 8 bases remaining between them.

The V gene is TRBV5-1, the J gene TRBJ1-4, with D possibly being TRBD1 (5 bases). V shed 0 bases and J shed 1 base, with 16 bases lying between them. CDR1 is SGHRS and CDR2 is YFSETQ in the germline V gene. This CDR3 has 18 residues. Here the CDR3 reads CASSLDPRWRGTNEKLFF. The CDR3 nucleotides are TGCGCCAGCAGCTTGGACCCGCGCTGGAGGGGAACTAATGAAAAACTGTTTTTT.

The chain employs TRBV30 and TRBJ1-3; no definite D call. CDR1 is GTSNPN and CDR2 is SVGIG in the germline V gene (reference sequence). Trimming stripped 1 base from V and 0 bases from J, with 7 bases between. This CDR3 is built from 14 residues. CDR3 amino acids: CAWSEYNSGNTIYF. The DNA of the CDR3 is TGTGCCTGGAGTGAATACAACTCTGGAAACACCATATATTTT.

This clone was observed once. The chain carries TRBV18 and TRBJ2-5, with 8 positions matching TRBD1. Per the germline V gene, CDR1 is KGHSH and CDR2 is LQKENI. J was trimmed by 2 bases and V by 5 bases; bases with no gene match: 10. This CDR3 spans 16 amino acids. Written as DNA, the CDR3 is TGTGCCAGCTCAGAAGGACAGGGTTTGGGACAAGAGACCCAGTACTTC. As protein: CASSEGQGLGQETQYF.

The V call is TRBV6-6, the J call TRBJ1-3; D is possibly TRBD1 (5 bases). Per germline, CDR1 MNHNY and CDR2 SVGAGI (reference sequence). The V gene lost 7 bases and the J gene lost 0 bases, with 16 bases spanning the gap. This CDR3 comprises 16 residues. The CDR3 sequence: CASNINRDFSGNTIYF. The CDR3 DNA is TGTGCCAGCAACATAAATCGGGACTTCTCTGGAAACACCATATATTTT.

The J gene is TRBJ1-5, the V gene TRBV19; 11 bases line up with TRBD1. Per the germline V gene, CDR1 is LNHDA and CDR2 is SQIVND (reference sequence). Trimming at V came to 9 bases and at J to 0 bases, leaving 4 bases not matched to a gene. CDR3 size: 15 residues. The chain's CDR3 is CASAGTGGSNQPQHF. The DNA of the CDR3 is TGTGCCAGCGCCGGGACAGGGGGTAGCAATCAGCCCCAGCATTTT.

V gene TRBV5-1 combines with J gene TRBJ2-1, with 9 bases fitting TRBD1. V lost 1 base, J lost 8 bases, and 7 bases stayed unmatched. The CDR3 is made up of 15 amino acids. Germline V CDR1 and CDR2: SGHRS, YFSETQ. The CDR3 coding sequence is TGCGCCAGCAGCTTGTACGGGACAGGGAGCGATGAGCAGTTCTTC. It is translated as CASSLYGTGSDEQFF.

The chain combines TRBV6-4 with TRBJ1-1; 8 bases agree with TRBD1. V shed 4 bases, J shed 3 bases, and the junction held 13 bases outside the gene matches. This CDR3 spans 17 amino acids. The germline V gene encodes CDR1 MRHNA and CDR2 SNTAGT. CDR3 protein: CASSVESMGQEDTEAFF. CDR3 DNA sequence: TGTGCCAGCAGTGTCGAGAGTATGGGACAGGAGGACACTGAAGCTTTCTTT.

This chain connects TRBV7-6 to TRBJ1-2; D might be TRBD1 (5 bases). V lost 4 bases and J lost 7, with 13 bases in between. CDR1 SGHVS and CDR2 FNYEAQ come from the germline V gene. The CDR3 length is 13 residues. The CDR3 region is CASSSTALSGYTF. Here the CDR3 DNA reads TGTGCCAGCAGCTCGACAGCCCTATCTGGCTACACCTTC.

The chain has TRBV3-1 (or the pseudogene TRBV3-2) and TRBJ2-1; D is uncertain. The CDR3 length is 21 residues. With 2 bases removed from V and 0 bases from J, the gap between germline ends came to 26 bases. Germline loops: CDR1 LGHDT, CDR2 YNNKEL (reference sequence). The CDR3, as DNA: TGTGCCAGCAGCCAAAGATTGACTCCCCCCCGGTGGATTTCCTCCTACAATGAGCAGTTCTTC. Translating it yields CASSQRLTPPRWISSYNEQFF.

The rearrangement joins TRBV5-5 to TRBJ1-1; no clear D gene. The CDR3 has 15 residues. V shed 4 bases and J shed 1 base, with 14 bases lying between them. Germline CDR1 and CDR2: SGHKS and YYEKEE (reference sequence). CDR3 in DNA: TGTGCCAGCAGCCCCGTGTACAGACAGAACACTGAAGCTTTCTTT. This sequence encodes CASSPVYRQNTEAFF. The whole variable domain, remainder taken from reference TRBV5-5 and TRBJ1-1, is DAGVTQSPTHLIKTRGQQVTLRCSPISGHKSVSWYQQVLGQGPQFIFQYYEKEERGRGNFPDRFSARQFPNYSSELNVNALLLGDSALYLCASSPVYRQNTEAFFGQGTRLTVV.

This chain's CDR3 is CASSLGRGYNEQFF. CDR3 nucleotide sequence: TGTGCCAGCAGCTTAGGAAGGGGTTACAATGAGCAGTTCTTC. The V call is TRBV7-9, the J call TRBJ2-1; D perhaps matches TRBD1 (5 bases). V was pared by 1 base and J by 4 bases, with 8 bases between. The germline CDR1 and CDR2 sequences are SEHNR and FQNEAQ (reference sequence). The CDR3 length is 14 residues.

The CDR3 region is CASSLTGSSYNEQFF. Written as DNA, the CDR3 is TGTGCCAGCAGTCTAACAGGGAGCTCCTACAATGAGCAGTTCTTC. The rearrangement uses TRBV2 and TRBJ2-1; possible D gene TRBD1, 6 bases. Germline V gives CDR1 SNHLY, CDR2 FYNNEI. The V gene lost 5 bases and the J gene lost 0 bases, with 11 bases spanning the gap. This CDR3 comprises 15 residues.

The gene calls are TRBV9 and TRBJ2-1, with 11 nucleotides matching TRBD2. CDR1 is SGDLS, CDR2 YYNGEE, per germline. The CDR3 extends over 15 amino acids. The trim removed 1 base at V and 9 bases at J, leaving 6 bases unmatched. Written as DNA, the CDR3 is TGTGCCAGCAGCGTATTAACTAGCGGGGGTGGTGAGCAGTTCTTC. It specifies CASSVLTSGGGEQFF.

This chain joins TRBV30 and TRBJ2-7; tentatively, D is TRBD1 (6 bases). This CDR3 is 13 amino acids long. Germline values: CDR1 GTSNPN, CDR2 SVGIG (reference sequence). V lost 7 bases to trimming and J lost 0 bases, with 13 bases between them. CDR3 loop: CASGQSSSYEQYF. The CDR3 DNA reads as TGTGCCTCCGGACAGTCCTCCTCCTACGAGCAGTACTTC.